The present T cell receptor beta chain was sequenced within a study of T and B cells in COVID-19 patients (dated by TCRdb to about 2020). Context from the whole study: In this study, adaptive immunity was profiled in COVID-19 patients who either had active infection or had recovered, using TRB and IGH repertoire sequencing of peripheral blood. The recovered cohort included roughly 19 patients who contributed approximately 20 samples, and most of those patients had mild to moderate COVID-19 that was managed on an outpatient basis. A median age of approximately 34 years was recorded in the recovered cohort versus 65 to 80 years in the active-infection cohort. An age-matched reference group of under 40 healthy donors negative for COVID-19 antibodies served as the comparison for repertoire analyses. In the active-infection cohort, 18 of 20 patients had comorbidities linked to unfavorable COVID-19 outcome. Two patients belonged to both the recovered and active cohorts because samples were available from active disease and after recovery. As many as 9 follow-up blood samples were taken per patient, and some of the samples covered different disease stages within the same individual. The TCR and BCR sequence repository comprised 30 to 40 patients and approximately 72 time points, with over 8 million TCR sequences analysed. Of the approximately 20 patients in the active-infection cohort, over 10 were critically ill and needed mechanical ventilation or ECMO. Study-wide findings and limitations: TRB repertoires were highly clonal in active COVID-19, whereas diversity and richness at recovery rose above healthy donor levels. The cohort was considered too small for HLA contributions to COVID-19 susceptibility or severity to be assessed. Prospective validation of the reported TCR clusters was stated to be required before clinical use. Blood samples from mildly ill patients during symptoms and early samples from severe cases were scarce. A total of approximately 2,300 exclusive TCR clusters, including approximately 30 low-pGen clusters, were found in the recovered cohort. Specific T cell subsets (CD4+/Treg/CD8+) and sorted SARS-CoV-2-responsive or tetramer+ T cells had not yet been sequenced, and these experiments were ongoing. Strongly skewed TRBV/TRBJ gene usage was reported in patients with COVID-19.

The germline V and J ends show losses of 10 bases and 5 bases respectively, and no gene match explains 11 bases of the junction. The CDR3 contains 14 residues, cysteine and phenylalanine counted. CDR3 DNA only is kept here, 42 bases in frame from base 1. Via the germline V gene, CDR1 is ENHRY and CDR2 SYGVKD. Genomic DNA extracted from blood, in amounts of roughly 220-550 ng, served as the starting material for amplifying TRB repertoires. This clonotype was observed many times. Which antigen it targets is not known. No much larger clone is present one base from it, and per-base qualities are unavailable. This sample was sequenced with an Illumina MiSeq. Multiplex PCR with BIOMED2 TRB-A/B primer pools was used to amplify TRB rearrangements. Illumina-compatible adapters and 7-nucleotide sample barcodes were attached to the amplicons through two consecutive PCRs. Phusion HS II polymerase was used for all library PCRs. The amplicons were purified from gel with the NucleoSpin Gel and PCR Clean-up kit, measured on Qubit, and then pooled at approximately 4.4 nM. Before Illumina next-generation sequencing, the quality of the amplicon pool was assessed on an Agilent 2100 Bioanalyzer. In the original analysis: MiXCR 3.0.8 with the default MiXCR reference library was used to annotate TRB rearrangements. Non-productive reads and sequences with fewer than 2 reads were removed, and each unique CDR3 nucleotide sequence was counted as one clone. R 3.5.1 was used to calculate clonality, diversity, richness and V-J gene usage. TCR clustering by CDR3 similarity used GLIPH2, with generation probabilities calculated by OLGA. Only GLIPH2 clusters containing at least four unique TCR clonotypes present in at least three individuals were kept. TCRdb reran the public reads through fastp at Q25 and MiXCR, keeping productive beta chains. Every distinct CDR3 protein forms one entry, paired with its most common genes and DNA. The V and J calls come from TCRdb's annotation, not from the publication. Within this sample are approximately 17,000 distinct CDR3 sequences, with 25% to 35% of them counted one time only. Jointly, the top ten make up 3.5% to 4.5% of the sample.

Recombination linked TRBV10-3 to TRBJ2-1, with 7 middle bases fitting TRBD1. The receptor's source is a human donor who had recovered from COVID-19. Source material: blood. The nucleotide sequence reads TGTGCCACCTCTGGGGACAGTCAAAACAATGAGCAGTTCTTC. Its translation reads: CATSGDSQNNEQFF.